This passage covers 31 T cell receptor beta chains from one sample sequenced in a study of regulatory T cells in long-lasting Graves disease. Time point denoted: newly diagnosed GD, antithyroid drugs for less than 3 months. From RNA extracted from PBMCs, the TCR library was made. Arm-PCR of CDR3 regions and iRepertoire HTBI primers were used to build TCR beta libraries. MiXCR, run by TCRdb on the multiplex PCR reads, gives a single entry per CDR3 protein. Of around 400,000 distinct CDR3 sequences listed, 15% were seen once; the top ten hold over 7%. The same specimen was also included in a second study, on T cells in Graves' hyperthyroidism and ophthalmopathy.

The sample here was peripheral blood mononuclear cells (PBMCs), taken at new diagnosis, from a patient treated with antithyroid drugs. All receptors derive from a woman in her 40s with Graves disease.

On this clonotype: Just one base apart from a much larger clone, this may be a read error. The V call is TRBV13, the J call TRBJ2-5, with 8 nucleotides matching TRBD2. The CDR3 length is 17 residues. With 5 bases clipped from V and 2 bases from J, the junction kept 13 bases outside the gene matches. Germline CDR1 PRHDT, CDR2 FYEKMQ (reference sequence). This chain's CDR3 is CASSLRTSRTPQETQYF. The CDR3 bases are TGTGCCAGCAGCCTAAGGACTAGCAGGACCCCTCAAGAGACCCAGTACTTC.

This clonotype showed up just a few times. The chain combines TRBV7-9 with TRBJ1-3; D is undetermined. The V gene lost 3 bases and the J gene lost 4 bases, with 4 bases spanning the gap. CDR3 size: 12 residues. CDR1 is SEHNR, CDR2 FQNEAQ, per germline (reference sequence). CDR3 in DNA: TGTGCCAGCAGCTTTTCCGGAAACACCATATATTTT. This sequence encodes CASSFSGNTIYF.

In its sample, this clonotype was seen many times. The chain links TRBV6-2 or TRBV6-3 to TRBJ2-7; 10 nucleotides line up with TRBD1. The CDR3 consists of 17 residues. The V and J ends lost 2 bases and 3 bases, in that order; junction bases with no gene match: 10. The germline gives CDR1 MNHEY, CDR2 SVGEGT. The CDR3 DNA reads as TGTGCCAGCAGTTACACCGCGGACAGGGGGTCCTTCTACGAGCAGTACTTC. Amino acids: CASSYTADRGSFYEQYF.

On this clonotype: Since a much larger clone is just one base distant, this may be a read error. The chain is built from TRBV27 and TRBJ2-7; D perhaps matches TRBD1 (5 bases). The CDR3 loop spans 14 amino acids. The germline gives CDR1 MNHEY, CDR2 SMNVEV (reference sequence). The CDR3 nucleotides read TGTGCCAGCAGTTTAGTGGACAAAGCCTACGGGCAGTACTTC. Protein sequence: CASSLVDKAYGQYF.

For this clonotype: This may come from a read error, since a much larger clone is one base off. J is TRBJ2-1 and V is TRBV3-1; possibly TRBD2 for D (7 bases). The CDR3 contains 12 residues. From germline, CDR1 is LGHDT and CDR2 YNNKEL (reference sequence). The CDR3 nucleotides read TGTGCCGGCAGCCAAGATGGCGGGGGCGGGTTCTTC. It codes for CAGSQDGGGGFF.

In this sample, this clonotype turned up a few times. This chain uses TRBV4-3 with TRBJ2-7; D unresolved. The germline CDR1 and CDR2 sequences are LGHNA and YSLEER. V was pared by 0 bases and J by 0 bases, with 12 bases between. The CDR3 loop spans 16 amino acids. The DNA of the CDR3 is TGCGCCAGCAGCCAAGATAGGCAGACCAGCTCCTACGAGCAGTACTTC. It specifies CASSQDRQTSSYEQYF.

This clonotype was counted many times. V gene TRBV29-1 combines with J gene TRBJ1-2; D is unclear. Trimming took off 2 bases at V and 4 bases at J, with 17 bases between the two ends. Germline lookup yields CDR1 SQVTM and CDR2 ANQGSEA. The CDR3 length is 15 residues. The DNA of the CDR3 is TGCAGCGTTGAAAGCCCGGAGGGCTCTAGCTATGGCTACACCTTC. Its translation is CSVESPEGSSYGYTF. The full variable domain, in which reference TRBV29-1 and TRBJ1-2 provide the parts outside the CDR3, is SAVISQKPSRDICQRGTSLTIQCQVDSQVTMMFWYRQQPGQSLTLIATANQGSEATYESGFVIDKFPISRPNLTFSTLTVSNMSPEDSSIYLCSVESPEGSSYGYTFGSGTRLTVV.

This clonotype has a count of ten or more. The V call is TRBV2, the J call TRBJ2-1; D possibly corresponds to TRBD1 (5 bases). V dropped 4 bases and J dropped 6 bases, with 13 bases sitting between them. The V gene's germline CDR1 is SNHLY and CDR2 FYNNEI. The CDR3 totals 14 residues. DNA of the CDR3: TGTGCCAGCAGTGGTTTGGCTCAGGGCAATGAGCAGTTCTTC. Encoded protein: CASSGLAQGNEQFF.

V and J are TRBV28 and TRBJ1-2; a possible D gene is TRBD1 (5 bases). Trimming removed 10 bases at V and 2 bases at J, with 14 bases between. This CDR3 contains 13 residues. Germline values: CDR1 MDHEN, CDR2 SYDVKM. CDR3 sequence reads: CATMPGQNYGYTF. The CDR3 nucleotides read TGTGCCACCATGCCTGGACAAAACTATGGCTACACCTTC.

On this clonotype itself: In this CDR3 the conserved last residue, phenylalanine or tryptophan, is missing, so a read error is likely. The V call is TRBV5-8, the J call TRBJ2-1; 11 nucleotides agree with TRBD2. This CDR3 spans 18 amino acids. Germline V CDR1 and CDR2: SGHTS, YDEGEE. J was trimmed by 0 bases and V by 1 base; bases with no gene match: 6. The CDR3 loop reads CASSLSPGLAVSYNEQFL. The CDR3 DNA follows: TGTGCCAGCAGCTTGTCCCCGGGACTAGCGGTCTCCTACAATGAGCAGTTCCTC.

This clonotype was found many times. V usage is TRBV20-1 and J usage is TRBJ2-7; TRBD2 agrees at 14 bases. V was clipped by 6 bases and J by 7 bases; unmatched bases: 14. The CDR3 is made up of 16 amino acids. The germline V gene encodes CDR1 DFQATT and CDR2 SNEGSKA (reference sequence). DNA of the CDR3: TGCAGTGCAAATGTGGGGACTAGCGGGAGATGGGGTGAGCAGTACTTC. Translating it yields CSANVGTSGRWGEQYF.

In its sample, this clonotype was seen many times. V is TRBV28 and J is TRBJ1-5, with D uncertain. Per germline, CDR1 MDHEN and CDR2 SYDVKM. Trimming pared 3 bases from V and 0 bases from J, leaving 3 bases between. This CDR3 region has 13 residues. The CDR3 nucleotides read TGTGCCAGCAGTTTTCCTAGCAATCAGCCCCAGCATTTT. Protein product: CASSFPSNQPQHF.

This clonotype was seen many times. This rearrangement joins TRBV28 to TRBJ2-2; perhaps TRBD2 as D (6 bases). The CDR3 has 20 amino acids. Germline-derived CDR1 and CDR2 are MDHEN and SYDVKM. Trimming removed 5 bases from V and 0 bases from J, with 25 bases in between. This chain's CDR3 is CASSLGVGGATLANTGELFF. CDR3 coding DNA: TGTGCCAGCAGTCTCGGTGTCGGAGGGGCTACCTTGGCGAACACCGGGGAGCTGTTTTTT.

This clonotype was counted at least ten times. The chain uses TRBV5-1 and TRBJ2-7, with D perhaps matching TRBD1 or TRBD2 (5 bases each). V lost 4 bases to trimming and J lost 3 bases, with 17 bases between them. The CDR3 is 15 amino acids. Germline lookup yields CDR1 SGHRS and CDR2 YFSETQ. CDR3 in DNA: TGCGCCAGCAGCCTCTCCGGGACGAGAGACTACGAGCAGTACTTC. This gives the protein CASSLSGTRDYEQYF.

This clonotype was recorded many times. This rearrangement joins TRBV28 to TRBJ2-1, with TRBD2 matching over 14 bases. V dropped 8 bases and J dropped 8; count of bases not matched to a gene: 11. Germline V lookup: CDR1 MDHEN, CDR2 SYDVKM. There are 16 residues in the CDR3. CDR3 bases: TGTGCCAGCCTCGACGGACTAGCGGGAGGATTCGATGAGCAGTTCTTC. Its protein product is CASLDGLAGGFDEQFF.

Many counts were recorded for this clonotype. The genes are TRBV6-2 or TRBV6-3 and TRBJ1-1, with TRBD1 matching 7 bases. J lost 2 bases, V lost 6 bases, and 6 bases had no gene match. Germline loops: CDR1 MNHEY, CDR2 SVGEGT. The length of the CDR3 is 14 residues. The CDR3 sequence is CASSLDRINTEAFF. Here the CDR3 DNA reads TGTGCCAGCAGCCTGGACAGGATAAACACTGAAGCTTTCTTT.

The chain employs TRBV6-5 and TRBJ2-5; D unclear. CDR1 and CDR2 from the germline V gene are MNHEY and SVGAGI. V lost 2 bases to trimming and J lost 1 base, with 8 bases between them. This CDR3 region has 14 residues. The CDR3 loop is CASSYGGRQETQYF. Here the CDR3 DNA reads TGTGCCAGCAGTTACGGCGGCCGCCAAGAGACCCAGTACTTC.

The chain employs TRBV27 and TRBJ2-1, with 7 nucleotides matching TRBD2. The CDR3 sequence is 15 residues long. Trimming at V came to 3 bases and at J to 9 bases, leaving 11 bases not matched to a gene. CDR1 and CDR2 from the germline V gene are MNHEY and SMNVEV (reference sequence). The CDR3 DNA sequence: TGTGCCAGCAGTTTCCTAGCGGAAGGGGTCGGTGAGCAGTTCTTC. As protein: CASSFLAEGVGEQFF.

This clonotype occurred many times. The V gene is TRBV7-2, the J gene TRBJ2-4, with D perhaps TRBD1 (6 bases). V was cut by 8 bases and J by 6 bases, with 17 bases left in between. The CDR3 is made up of 14 amino acids. Germline-derived CDR1 and CDR2 are SGHTA and FQGNSA. DNA of the CDR3: TGTGCCAGCCGTACAGGCAGGGGCGGAAACATTCAGTACTTC. It is translated as CASRTGRGGNIQYF.

This clonotype was found many times. The chain combines TRBV12-3 or TRBV12-4 with TRBJ1-2; TRBD1 matches 9 bases. The CDR3 extends over 17 amino acids. V shed 5 bases, J shed 4 bases, and the junction held 14 bases outside the gene matches. The CDR3 region is CASSLNGTGWASYGYTF. The DNA for the CDR3 is TGTGCCAGCAGTCTAAACGGGACAGGGTGGGCGAGCTATGGCTACACCTTC.

The genes are TRBV14 and TRBJ2-1; D gene unclear. Trimming took 0 bases from V and 4 from J, leaving 13 bases between them. The CDR3 extends over 16 amino acids. In germline, CDR1 is SGHDN, CDR2 FVKESK. The CDR3 sequence: CASSQELGGYYNEQFF. The CDR3 DNA reads TGTGCCAGCAGCCAAGAATTGGGCGGTTATTACAATGAGCAGTTCTTC.

This clonotype was counted at least ten times. The chain carries TRBV28 and TRBJ2-7; 9 bases fit TRBD1. CDR1 is MDHEN, CDR2 SYDVKM, per germline. The V gene end was trimmed by 3 bases and the J gene end by 2 bases; junction bases not matched to a gene: 5. There are 15 residues in the CDR3. This CDR3 reads CASSFLRDRAYEQYF. The DNA of the CDR3 is TGTGCCAGCAGTTTTCTCCGGGACAGGGCCTACGAGCAGTACTTC.

This clonotype was seen more than once but under ten times. The chain is built from TRBV6-1 and TRBJ2-7, with TRBD2 as a possible D gene (5 bases). The V gene's germline CDR1 is MNHNS and CDR2 SASEGT. This CDR3 comprises 11 residues. V was cut by 8 bases and J by 2 bases, with 7 bases left in between. The CDR3 coding sequence is TGTGCCAGCTTGGAGGCCTACGAGCAGTACTTC. It yields the protein CASLEAYEQYF.

This chain connects TRBV11-2 to TRBJ1-2, with 10 bases aligning to TRBD1. Germline CDR1 reads SGHAT; CDR2 reads FQNNGV. The CDR3 runs 13 residues. V lost 5 bases and J lost 14; bases outside the gene matches: 11. In DNA form, the CDR3 reads TGTGCCAGCAGCCCCCAAGGGACAGGGGACAGGACCTTC. Amino acids: CASSPQGTGDRTF.

This clonotype has ten or more counts. The V gene is TRBV19, the J gene TRBJ2-1, with D perhaps matching TRBD1 or TRBD2 (5 bases each). The V end was cut by 2 bases, the J end by 7 bases, with 15 bases between. Per the germline V gene, CDR1 is LNHDA and CDR2 is SQIVND (reference sequence). The CDR3 runs 15 residues. The CDR3 here is CASSILQGRGNEQFF. CDR3 in DNA: TGTGCCAGTAGTATACTTCAGGGCCGAGGGAATGAGCAGTTCTTC.

The J gene is TRBJ1-5, the V gene TRBV3-1, with a weak D call TRBD1 (5 bases). Trimming stripped 10 bases from V and 6 bases from J, with 16 bases between. Germline CDR1 reads LGHDT; CDR2 reads YNNKEL (reference sequence). The CDR3 length is 13 residues. The CDR3 region has the DNA TGTGCCACACGGGGGGGTTCAGGTCAGCCCCAGCATTTT. This sequence encodes CATRGGSGQPQHF.

The chain carries TRBV7-2 and TRBJ2-1; D is possibly TRBD2 (5 bases). V lost 0 bases and J 7 bases, leaving 13 bases between the germline ends. The germline gives CDR1 SGHTA, CDR2 FQGNSA. CDR3 length: 15 residues. The CDR3 nucleotides read TGTGCCAGCAGCTTAGCCAGGACGAGGAGGAATGAGCAGTTCTTC. Translated: CASSLARTRRNEQFF.

This clonotype was counted between two and nine times. This sequence joins TRBV7-2 and TRBJ2-7; TRBD1 matches 7 bases. Losses at the gene ends were 5 bases for V and 2 bases for J; bases not matched to a gene: 9. The CDR3 spans 15 residues. Germline V lookup: CDR1 SGHTA, CDR2 FQGNSA. Written as DNA, the CDR3 is TGTGCCAGCAGCAGGGCCGGGACAGAGGCCTACGAGCAGTACTTC. Its translation: CASSRAGTEAYEQYF.

In this sample, this clonotype turned up many times. The chain has TRBV29-1 and TRBJ2-5; 7 bases fit TRBD2. The CDR3 contains 15 residues. Germline CDR1 reads SQVTM; CDR2 reads ANQGSEA. V lost 0 bases and J lost 5; bases outside the gene matches: 9. Here the CDR3 reads CSVEDRAGVGETQYF. The CDR3, as DNA: TGCAGCGTTGAAGATCGGGCGGGAGTGGGGGAGACCCAGTACTTC.

This clonotype was detected ten times or more. This rearrangement joins TRBV11-2 to TRBJ2-7; 11 nucleotides agree with TRBD1. The CDR3 is made up of 14 amino acids. Germline CDR1 SGHAT, CDR2 FQNNGV. The V gene end was trimmed by 5 bases and the J gene end by 3 bases; junction bases not matched to a gene: 3. CDR3 DNA: TGTGCCAGCAGCCACGGGACAGGGGGCTACGAGCAGTACTTC. This gives the protein CASSHGTGGYEQYF.

The CDR3 DNA reads as TGCAGTGCTAGACCACCCCGAGGGACTCTTAGCTCCTACAATGAGCAGTTCTTC. Its protein is CSARPPRGTLSSYNEQFF. The V and J genes are TRBV20-1 and TRBJ2-1; TRBD2 is a possible D gene (6 bases). The CDR3 is 18 amino acids. CDR1 DFQATT and CDR2 SNEGSKA come from the germline V gene (reference sequence). The V and J ends lost 2 bases and 0 bases respectively, with 20 bases between them.